This T cell receptor beta chain was profiled in a study of T cells after somatic rescue of genetic block (dated by TCRdb to about 2020). Study-level background: The study assessed how robust, over the long term, a T-cell system was when the system had developed through somatic rescue of a genetic block in T-cell development.

This clone was seen only once. The specificity of this receptor is unknown. No much larger clonotype is one base removed from it; base qualities were not supplied. V gives up 6 bases and J gives up 3 bases, and the segment between their germline ends measures 18 bases. CDR1 and CDR2, looked up from the germline V gene, are MNHNS and SASEGT. There are 15 amino acids in the CDR3, from cysteine to phenylalanine inclusive. The retained sequence is limited to the CDR3, 45 bases, with the frame set at the first base. To prepare the library, the immunoSEQ multiplex PCR assay was applied. Drawn from immuneACCESS, this table holds only the in-frame rearrangements with V and J called that TCRdb kept. Clones are partly lost; checked studies trace under half to an unresolved V gene and leave the rest unexplained. The sample table records over 10,000 clones; 70% to 75% of these occur just once. Approximately 12% of the sample comes from the top ten.

The source material was peripheral blood mononuclear cells (PBMCs). The source is a boy aged 5-17 years. The rearranged chain carries TRBV6-1 and TRBJ2-7; TRBD1 could be the D gene, as 6 bases match. The nucleotide sequence reads TGTGCCAGCAGCCTAGGGACATCGATATTCTACGAGCAGTACTTC. This gives the protein CASSLGTSIFYEQYF.